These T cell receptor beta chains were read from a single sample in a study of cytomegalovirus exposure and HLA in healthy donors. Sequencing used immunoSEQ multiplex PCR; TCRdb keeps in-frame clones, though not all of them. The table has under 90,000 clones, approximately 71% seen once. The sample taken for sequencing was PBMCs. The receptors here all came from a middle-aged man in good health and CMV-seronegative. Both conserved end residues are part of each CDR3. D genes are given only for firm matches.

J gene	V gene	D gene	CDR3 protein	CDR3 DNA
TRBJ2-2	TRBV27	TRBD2	CASSTGRGGGLFF	TGTGCCAGCAGTACGGGACGGGGGGGCGGGCTGTTTTTT
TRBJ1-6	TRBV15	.	CATSRESALRDNSPLHF	TGTGCCACCAGCAGGGAATCGGCACTGAGGGATAATTCACCCCTCCACTTT
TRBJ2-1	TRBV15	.	CATGGAVYNEQFF	TGTGCCACCGGGGGGGCCGTCTACAATGAGCAGTTCTTC
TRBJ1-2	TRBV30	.	CAWSVGQGQRYTF	TGTGCCTGGAGTGTAGGGCAGGGGCAGCGCTACACCTTC
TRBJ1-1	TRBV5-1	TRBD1	CASSPQGAEAFF	TGCGCCAGCAGTCCACAGGGGGCTGAAGCTTTCTTT
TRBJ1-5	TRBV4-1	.	CASSQDGEGGQPQHF	TGCGCCAGCAGCCAAGATGGGGAAGGAGGACAGCCCCAGCATTTT
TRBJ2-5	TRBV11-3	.	CASSLGRGGETQYF	TGTGCCAGCAGCTTAGGACGGGGAGGAGAGACCCAGTACTTC
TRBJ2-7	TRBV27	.	CASSFDRTYEQYF	TGTGCCAGCAGTTTCGACAGAACCTACGAGCAGTACTTC
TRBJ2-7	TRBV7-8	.	CASRGIGTATYEQYF	TGTGCCAGCCGGGGGATCGGGACAGCAACCTACGAGCAGTACTTC
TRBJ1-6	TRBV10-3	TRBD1	CATTTGEDEGSPLHF	TGTGCCACCACTACAGGGGAGGACGAGGGTTCACCCCTCCACTTT